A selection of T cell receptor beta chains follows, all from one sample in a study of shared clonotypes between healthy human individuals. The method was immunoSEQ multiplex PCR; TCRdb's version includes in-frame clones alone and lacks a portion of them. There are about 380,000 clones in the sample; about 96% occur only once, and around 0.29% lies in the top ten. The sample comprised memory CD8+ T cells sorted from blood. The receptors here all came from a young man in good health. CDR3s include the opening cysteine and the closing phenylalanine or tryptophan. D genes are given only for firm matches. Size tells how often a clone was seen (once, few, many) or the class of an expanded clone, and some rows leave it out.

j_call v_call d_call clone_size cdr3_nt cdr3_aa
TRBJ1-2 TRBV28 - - TGTGCCAGCAGTTTGGCAGGGATGGGCAACTATGGCTACACCTTC CASSLAGMGNYGYTF
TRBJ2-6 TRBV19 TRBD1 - TGTGCCAGTAGTCCGTACCGGGACAGGGTCACTGGGGCCAACGTCCTGACTTTC CASSPYRDRVTGANVLTF
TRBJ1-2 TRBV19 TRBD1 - TGTGCCAGTAAGCTGGGACAGGGAAGAGGCTACACCTTC CASKLGQGRGYTF
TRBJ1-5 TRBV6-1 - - TGTGCCAGCAGTGTGGGGGCAGGGTGGATCAATCAGCCCCAGCATTTT CASSVGAGWINQPQHF
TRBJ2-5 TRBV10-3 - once TGTGCCATCGGGGGTTGGGCCGGCGGGGCCCAGTACTTC CAIGGWAGGAQYF
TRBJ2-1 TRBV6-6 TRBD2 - TGTGCCAGCAGAACCCGACTAGCGGGAGACAATGAGCAGTTCTTC CASRTRLAGDNEQFF
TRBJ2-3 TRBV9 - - TGTGCCAGCAGCCCCTCCCCATCAGATACGCAGTATTTT CASSPSPSDTQYF
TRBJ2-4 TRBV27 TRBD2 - TGTGCCAGCAGTCGGGGCGGGAGGATGTACAAAAACATTCAGTACTTC CASSRGGRMYKNIQYF
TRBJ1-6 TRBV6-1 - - TGTGCCAGCAGTGAAGATGGGGTACGATCACCCCTCCACTTT CASSEDGVRSPLHF
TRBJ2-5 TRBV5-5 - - TGTGCCAGCAGCTTGGGACTACAAGAGACCCAGTACTTC CASSLGLQETQYF
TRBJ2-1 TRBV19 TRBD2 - TGTGCCAGTAGCCTCACACTAGCGGGGAGATACAATGAGCAGTTCTTC CASSLTLAGRYNEQFF
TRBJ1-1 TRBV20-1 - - TGCAGTGCTAGCAGGGACACTGAAGCTTTCTTT CSASRDTEAFF
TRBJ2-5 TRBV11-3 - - TGTGCCAGCAGCTTGGGGTACCAAGAGACCCAGTACTTC CASSLGYQETQYF
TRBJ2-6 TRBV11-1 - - TGTGCCAGCAGCACCGAGGGGGCTGGGGCCAACGTCCTGACTTTC CASSTEGAGANVLTF
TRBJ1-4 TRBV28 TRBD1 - TGTGCCAGCAGTTTGTCGGGGACAGGGATTGAAAAACTGTTTTTT CASSLSGTGIEKLFF
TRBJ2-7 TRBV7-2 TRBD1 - TGTGCCAGCAGTCTTGGACAGGGGGCCTACGAGCAGTACTTC CASSLGQGAYEQYF
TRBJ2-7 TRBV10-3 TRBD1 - TGTGCCATCAGTAATATGCCAGGGGGCACTTACTCCTACGAGCAGTACTTC CAISNMPGGTYSYEQYF
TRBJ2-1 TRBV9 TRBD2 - TGTGCCAGCAGCGTAGGAGCGGGAGGGGCCCCCCATGAGCAGTTCTTC CASSVGAGGAPHEQFF
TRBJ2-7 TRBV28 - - TGTGCCAGCAGTTTATCGGGGACGGTCGCCTACGAGCAGTACTTC CASSLSGTVAYEQYF
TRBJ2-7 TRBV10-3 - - TGTGCCATCAGTGATACAGGGTACGAGCAGTACTTC CAISDTGYEQYF
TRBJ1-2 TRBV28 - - TGTGCCAGCATCTCGGACAGTAGTATAGGCTACACCTTC CASISDSSIGYTF
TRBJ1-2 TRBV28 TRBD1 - TGTGCCAGCAGTTTATTGGGACAGGGCTATGGCTACACCTTC CASSLLGQGYGYTF
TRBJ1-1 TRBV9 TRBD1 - TGTGCCAGCTCTCCAGGGGGAGGCTACACTGAAGCTTTCTTT CASSPGGGYTEAFF
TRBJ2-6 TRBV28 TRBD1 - TGTGCCAGCAGCCCATTCCCGACAGGGTGGAGCTCTGGGGCCAACGTCCTGACTTTC CASSPFPTGWSSGANVLTF
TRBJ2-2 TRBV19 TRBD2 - TGTGCCAGTAGTATGAGGAGTTGGACTAGCGGGAGCACCGGGGAGCTGTTTTTT CASSMRSWTSGSTGELFF
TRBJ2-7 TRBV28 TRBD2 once TGTGCCCGCAGAGGGACTAGAGCTGTCTACGAGCAGTACTTC CARRGTRAVYEQYF